This T cell receptor beta chain was captured by sequencing in a study of blood T cell repertoires in COVID-19. About the study: The United States, Italy and Spain provided the acute and convalescent COVID-19 samples. PBMCs, B-cell-depleted T cells, or T cells provided the cDNA or gDNA that made up the material.

This clone was found once. The V gene end was trimmed by 0 bases and the J gene end by 10 bases; junction bases not matched to a gene: 11. The length of the CDR3 is 16 residues. The germline V gene has CDR1 GTSNPN and CDR2 SVGIG (reference sequence). Original handling: Reference gene primer amplification gave nucleated cell count estimates. TCRdb's copy holds only in-frame clones and misses some; the assay was immunoSEQ multiplex PCR. The V and J calls and the clone size are those of that table, but D and trimming were determined from the DNA. The sample holds about 100,000 clones, about 88% seen once.

The TCR was taken from a man aged 80 or over with acute or convalescent COVID-19. The sequencing input was peripheral blood. V gene TRBV30 combines with J gene TRBJ2-1, with TRBD2 matching 11 bases. This CDR3 reads CAWSVQVLAGVREQFF. The CDR3 DNA sequence: TGTGCCTGGAGTGTCCAGGTACTAGCGGGAGTCAGGGAGCAGTTCTTC.